Following are 4 T cell receptor beta chains from one sample sequenced in a study of Graves' ophthalmopathy and Graves' hyperthyroidism. Researchers took RNA transcripts and amplified TCR beta CDR3 regions from them. RT-PCR was first run with HTBI primers, then multiplex PCR in a second round. Each CDR3 protein gets one entry after TCRdb re-called the multiplex PCR reads with MiXCR. The table lists about 370,000 distinct CDR3 sequences, about 15% of them singletons. Specimen: peripheral blood. Receptors originate from an adult woman with stable Graves' hyperthyroidism.

This clonotype was counted at least ten times. The chain employs TRBV7-2 and TRBJ2-7; TRBD2 matches 10 bases. Trimming at V came to 4 bases and at J to 2 bases, leaving 5 bases not matched to a gene. The length of the CDR3 is 15 residues. Germline V lookup: CDR1 SGHTA, CDR2 FQGNSA. DNA of the CDR3: TGTGCCAGCAGCTACGGACTAGCGGAAGCCTACGAGCAGTACTTC. It yields the protein CASSYGLAEAYEQYF.

This clonotype occurred many times. This chain joins TRBV12-5 and TRBJ1-5; D gene unclear. V was trimmed by 5 bases and J by 5 bases, leaving 10 bases between them. This CDR3 region has 13 residues. Germline assignment: CDR1 LGHNT and CDR2 FRNRAP. In DNA, the CDR3 is TGTGCTAGTGGTCCAGGAGGTGATCAGCCCCAGCATTTT. This translates into CASGPGGDQPQHF.

This clonotype was seen repeatedly, ten times or more. This rearrangement joins TRBV29-1 to TRBJ2-7; D is possibly TRBD2 (5 bases). Germline V gene data show CDR1 as SQVTM and CDR2 as ANQGSEA. V was trimmed by 4 bases and J by 8 bases, leaving 12 bases between them. The CDR3 sequence is 11 residues long. The chain's CDR3 is CSVVFGGKQYF. CDR3 DNA sequence: TGCAGCGTTGTTTTCGGAGGAAAGCAGTACTTC.

This clonotype was found many times. The DNA for the CDR3 is TGCGCCAGCAGTGACAGAGACGGGAGGGGGAACACTGAAGCTTTCTTT. Amino acid sequence: CASSDRDGRGNTEAFF. This chain connects TRBV10-1 to TRBJ1-1, with D tentatively TRBD1 (5 bases). Germline values: CDR1 WNHNN, CDR2 SYGVQD (reference sequence). CDR3 length: 16 residues. Trimming cost V 3 bases and J 1 base, with 15 bases left between them.